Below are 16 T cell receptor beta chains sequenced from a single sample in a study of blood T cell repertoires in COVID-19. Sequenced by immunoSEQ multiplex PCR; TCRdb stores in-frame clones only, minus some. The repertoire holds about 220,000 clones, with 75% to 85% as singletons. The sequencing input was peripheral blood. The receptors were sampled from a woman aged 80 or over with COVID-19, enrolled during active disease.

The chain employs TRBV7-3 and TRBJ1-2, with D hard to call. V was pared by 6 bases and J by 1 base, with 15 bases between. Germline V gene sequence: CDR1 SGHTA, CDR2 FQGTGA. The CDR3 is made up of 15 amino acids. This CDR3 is CASSPYPQFNYGYTF. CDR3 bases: TGTGCCAGCAGTCCTTATCCCCAGTTTAACTATGGCTACACCTTC.

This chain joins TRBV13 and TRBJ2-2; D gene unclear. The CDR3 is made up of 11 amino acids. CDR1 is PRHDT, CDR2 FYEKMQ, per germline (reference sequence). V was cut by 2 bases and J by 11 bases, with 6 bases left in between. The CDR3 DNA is TGTGCCAGCAGCTTACGAGCAGAGCTGTTTTTT. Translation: CASSLRAELFF.

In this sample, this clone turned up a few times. Written as DNA, the CDR3 is TGTGCCAGCAGCGCGTTGACAGGGGCTGAAGCTTTCTTT. Translating gives CASSALTGAEAFF. J is TRBJ1-1 and V is TRBV11-3; TRBD1 matches 8 bases. J was trimmed by 6 bases and V by 5 bases; bases with no gene match: 5. CDR1 SGHNT and CDR2 YENEEA come from the germline V gene. The CDR3 is 13 residues long.

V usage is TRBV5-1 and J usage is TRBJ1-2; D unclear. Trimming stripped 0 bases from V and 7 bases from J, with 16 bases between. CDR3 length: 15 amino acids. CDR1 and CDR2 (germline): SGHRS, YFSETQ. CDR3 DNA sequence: TGCGCCAGCAGCTTGGCAGGACTTTCGGTGGGTGGCTACACCTTC. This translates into CASSLAGLSVGGYTF.

In DNA form, the CDR3 reads TGTGCCAGCGCCCAGGGATTAGGGGAGACCCAGTACTTC. This translates into CASAQGLGETQYF. J is TRBJ2-5 and V is TRBV7-3, with D maybe TRBD1 (5 bases). CDR3 length: 13 amino acids. Germline CDR1 reads SGHTA; CDR2 reads FQGTGA. Trimming took off 8 bases at V and 5 bases at J, with 15 bases between the two ends.

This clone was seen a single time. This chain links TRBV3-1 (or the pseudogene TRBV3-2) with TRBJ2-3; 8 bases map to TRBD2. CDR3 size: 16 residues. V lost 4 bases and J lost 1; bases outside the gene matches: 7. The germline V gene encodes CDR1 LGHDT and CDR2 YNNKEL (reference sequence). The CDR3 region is CASSRYLSGGTDTQYF. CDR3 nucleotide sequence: TGTGCCAGCAGCCGGTACCTTAGCGGGGGCACAGATACGCAGTATTTT.

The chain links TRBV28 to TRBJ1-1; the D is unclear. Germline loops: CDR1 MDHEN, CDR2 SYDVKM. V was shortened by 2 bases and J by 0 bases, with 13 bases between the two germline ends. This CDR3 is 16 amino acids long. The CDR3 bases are TGTGCCAGCAGTTTAGCATCCTCCAGGTTGAACACTGAAGCTTTCTTT. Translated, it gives CASSLASSRLNTEAFF. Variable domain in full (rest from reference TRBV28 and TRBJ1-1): DVKVTQSSRYLVKRTGEKVFLECVQDMDHENMFWYRQDPGLGLRLIYFSYDVKMKEKGDIPEGYSVSREKKERFSLILESASTNQTSMYLCASSLASSRLNTEAFFGQGTRLTVV.

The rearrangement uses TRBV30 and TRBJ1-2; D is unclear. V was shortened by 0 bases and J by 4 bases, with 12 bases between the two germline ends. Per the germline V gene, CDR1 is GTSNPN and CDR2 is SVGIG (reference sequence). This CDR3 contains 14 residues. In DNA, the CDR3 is TGTGCCTGGAGTGTAACGGAGGGAAGCTATGGCTACACCTTC. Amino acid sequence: CAWSVTEGSYGYTF.

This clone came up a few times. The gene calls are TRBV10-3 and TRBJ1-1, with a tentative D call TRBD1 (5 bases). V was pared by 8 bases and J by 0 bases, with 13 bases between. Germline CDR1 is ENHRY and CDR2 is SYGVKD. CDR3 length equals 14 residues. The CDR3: CAIGRGGMNTEAFF. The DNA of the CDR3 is TGTGCCATCGGGAGGGGCGGAATGAACACTGAAGCTTTCTTT.

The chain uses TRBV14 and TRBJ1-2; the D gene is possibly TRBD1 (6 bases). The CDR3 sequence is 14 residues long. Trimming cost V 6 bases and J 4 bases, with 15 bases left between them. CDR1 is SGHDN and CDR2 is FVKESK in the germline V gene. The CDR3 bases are TGTGCCAGCAGAAAGACAGGAAGGGGCTATGGCTACACCTTC. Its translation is CASRKTGRGYGYTF.

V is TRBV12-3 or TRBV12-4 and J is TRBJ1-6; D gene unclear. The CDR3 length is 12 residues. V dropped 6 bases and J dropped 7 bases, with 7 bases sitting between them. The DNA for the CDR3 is TGTGCCAGCAGACAGAAAAATTCACCCCTCCACTTT. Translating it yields CASRQKNSPLHF.

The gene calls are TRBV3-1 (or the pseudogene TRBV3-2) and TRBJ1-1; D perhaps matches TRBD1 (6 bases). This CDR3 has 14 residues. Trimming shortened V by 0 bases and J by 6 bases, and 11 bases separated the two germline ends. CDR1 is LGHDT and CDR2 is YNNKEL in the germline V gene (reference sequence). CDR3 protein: CASSQEARGPEAFF. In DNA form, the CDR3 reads TGTGCCAGCAGCCAAGAGGCCAGGGGTCCTGAAGCTTTCTTT.

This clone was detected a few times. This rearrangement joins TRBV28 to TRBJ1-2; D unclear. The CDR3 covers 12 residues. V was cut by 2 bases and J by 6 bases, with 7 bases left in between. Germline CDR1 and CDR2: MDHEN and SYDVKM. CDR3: CASSLARDGYTF. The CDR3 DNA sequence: TGTGCCAGCAGTTTAGCCCGAGATGGCTACACCTTC.

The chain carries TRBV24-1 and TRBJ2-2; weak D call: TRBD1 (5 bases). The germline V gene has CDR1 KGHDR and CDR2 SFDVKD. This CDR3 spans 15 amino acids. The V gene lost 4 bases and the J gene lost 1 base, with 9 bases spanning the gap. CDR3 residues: CATSESGKNTGELFF. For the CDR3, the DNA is TGTGCCACCAGTGAATCAGGGAAGAACACCGGGGAGCTGTTTTTT.

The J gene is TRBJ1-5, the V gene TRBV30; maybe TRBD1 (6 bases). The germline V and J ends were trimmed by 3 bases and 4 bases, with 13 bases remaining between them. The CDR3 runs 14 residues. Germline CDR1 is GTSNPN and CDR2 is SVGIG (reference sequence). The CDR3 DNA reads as TGTGCCTGGAGCCCCGGGACAACTAATCAGCCCCAGCATTTT. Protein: CAWSPGTTNQPQHF.

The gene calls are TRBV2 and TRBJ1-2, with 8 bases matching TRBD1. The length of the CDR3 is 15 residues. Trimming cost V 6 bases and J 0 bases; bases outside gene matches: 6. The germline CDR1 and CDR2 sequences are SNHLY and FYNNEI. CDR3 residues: CASSIDRGTNYGYTF. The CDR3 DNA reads TGTGCCAGCAGCATCGACAGGGGAACTAACTATGGCTACACCTTC.